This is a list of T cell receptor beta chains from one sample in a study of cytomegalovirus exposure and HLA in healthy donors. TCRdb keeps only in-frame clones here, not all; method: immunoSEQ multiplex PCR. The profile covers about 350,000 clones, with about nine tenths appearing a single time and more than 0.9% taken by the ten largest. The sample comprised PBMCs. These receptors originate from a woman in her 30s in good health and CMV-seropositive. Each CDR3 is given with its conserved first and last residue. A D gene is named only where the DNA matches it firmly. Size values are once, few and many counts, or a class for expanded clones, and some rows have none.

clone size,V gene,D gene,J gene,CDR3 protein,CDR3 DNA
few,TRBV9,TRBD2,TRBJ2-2,CASSVGAGGFTGELFF,TGTGCCAGCAGCGTAGGAGCGGGGGGTTTCACCGGGGAGCTGTTTTTT
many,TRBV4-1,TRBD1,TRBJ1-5,CASSQIGQGPPNQPQHF,TGCGCCAGCAGCCAGATAGGACAGGGTCCCCCAAATCAGCCCCAGCATTTT
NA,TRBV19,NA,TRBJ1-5,CASSMGGGGNSNQPQHF,TGTGCCAGTAGTATGGGGGGGGGCGGAAATAGCAATCAGCCCCAGCATTTT
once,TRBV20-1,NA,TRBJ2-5,CSARGQETQYF,TGCAGTGCTAGGGGGCAAGAGACCCAGTACTTC
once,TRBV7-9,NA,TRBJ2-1,CASSLINEQFF,TGTGCCAGCAGCTTAATAAATGAGCAGTTCTTC
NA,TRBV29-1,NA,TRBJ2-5,CSVEGQQETQYF,TGCAGCGTTGAGGGCCAACAAGAGACCCAGTACTTC
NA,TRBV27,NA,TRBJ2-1,CASSQWGNEQFF,TGTGCCAGCAGTCAATGGGGGAATGAGCAGTTCTTC
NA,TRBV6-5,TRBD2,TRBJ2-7,CASSVSGRAFNEQYF,TGTGCCAGCAGTGTTAGCGGGAGGGCATTCAACGAGCAGTACTTC
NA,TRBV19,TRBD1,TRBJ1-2,CASSEGTVYGYTF,TGTGCCAGTAGCGAGGGGACAGTCTATGGCTACACCTTC
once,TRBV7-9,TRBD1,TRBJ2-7,CASSLTGVAYEQYF,TGTGCCAGCAGCTTAACAGGGGTGGCGTACGAGCAGTACTTC
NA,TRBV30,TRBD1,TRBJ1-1,CAWRERTGSWNTEAFF,TGTGCCTGGAGAGAAAGGACAGGGAGCTGGAACACTGAAGCTTTCTTT
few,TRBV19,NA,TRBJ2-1,CASSITGNEQFF,TGTGCCAGTAGTATCACAGGGAATGAGCAGTTCTTC
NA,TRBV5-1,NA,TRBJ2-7,CASTKQPSSYEQYF,TGCGCCAGCACGAAACAGCCTAGCTCCTACGAGCAGTACTTC
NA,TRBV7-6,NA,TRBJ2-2,CASSLGLLRSTGELFF,TGTGCCAGCAGCTTAGGACTCCTAAGGAGCACCGGGGAGCTGTTTTTT
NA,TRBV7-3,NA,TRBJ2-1,CASSLSPDYQFF,TGTGCCAGCAGCTTATCTCCTGACTATCAGTTCTTC
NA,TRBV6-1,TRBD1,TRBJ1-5,CASSAPTGTSNQPQHF,TGTGCCAGCAGTGCCCCGACAGGGACTAGCAATCAGCCCCAGCATTTT
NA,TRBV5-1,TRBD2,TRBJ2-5,CASRTSGGSSETQYF,TGCGCCAGCAGGACTAGCGGGGGGTCCTCGGAGACCCAGTACTTC
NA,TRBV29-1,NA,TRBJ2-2,CSVDAGGNTGELFF,TGCAGCGTTGACGCCGGGGGCAACACCGGGGAGCTGTTTTTT
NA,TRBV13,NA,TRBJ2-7,CASSPTGTSYEQYF,TGTGCCAGCAGCCCCACAGGGACCTCCTACGAGCAGTACTTC
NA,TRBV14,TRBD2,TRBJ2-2,CASSQRTSGSTGELFF,TGTGCCAGCAGCCAAAGGACTAGCGGGAGCACCGGGGAGCTGTTTTTT
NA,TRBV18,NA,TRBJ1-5,CASSPKENQPQHF,TGTGCCAGCTCACCGAAGGAAAATCAGCCCCAGCATTTT
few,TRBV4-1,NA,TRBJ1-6,CALVSSPLHF,TGCGCCCTGGTTTCTTCACCCCTCCACTTT
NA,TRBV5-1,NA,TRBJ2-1,CASSLVSYTYNEQFF,TGCGCCAGCAGCTTGGTTTCATACACCTACAATGAGCAGTTCTTC
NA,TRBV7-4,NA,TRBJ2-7,CASSQGLARGEQYF,TGTGCCAGCAGCCAGGGGCTGGCCCGGGGGGAGCAGTACTTC
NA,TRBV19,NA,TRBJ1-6,CASSVRQAGYSPLHF,TGTGCCAGTAGTGTCCGACAGGCGGGCTATTCACCCCTCCACTTT
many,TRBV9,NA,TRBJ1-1,CASSKEQVDTEAFF,TGTGCCAGCAGCAAAGAACAAGTGGACACTGAAGCTTTCTTT
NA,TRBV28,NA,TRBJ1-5,CASSLRQPQHF,TGTGCCAGCAGTTTACGACAGCCCCAGCATTTT
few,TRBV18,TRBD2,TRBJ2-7,CASSPAGTSGSFEQYF,TGTGCCAGCTCACCAGCCGGGACTAGCGGGAGCTTCGAGCAGTACTTC
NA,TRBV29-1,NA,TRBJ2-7,CSANREGEQYF,TGCAGCGCCAACAGGGAGGGCGAGCAGTACTTC
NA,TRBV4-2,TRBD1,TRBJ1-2,CASSQGGQGARGYTF,TGTGCCAGCAGCCAAGGAGGACAGGGGGCAAGGGGCTACACCTTC
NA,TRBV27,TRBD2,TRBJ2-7,CASTPWGGSRHEQYF,TGTGCCAGCACTCCCTGGGGCGGGAGCCGGCACGAGCAGTACTTC
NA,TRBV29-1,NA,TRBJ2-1,CSVEGSSYNEQFF,TGCAGCGTTGAAGGCTCTAGCTACAATGAGCAGTTCTTC
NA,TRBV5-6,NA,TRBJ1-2,CASSGRAGHYGYTF,TGTGCCAGCAGCGGGAGGGCCGGCCACTATGGCTACACCTTC
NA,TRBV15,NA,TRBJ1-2,CATSRGSGADYGYTF,TGTGCCACCAGCAGAGGGTCAGGGGCAGACTATGGCTACACCTTC
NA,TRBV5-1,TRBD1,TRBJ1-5,CASSLTGGSQPQHF,TGCGCCAGCAGCTTAACAGGGGGAAGTCAGCCCCAGCATTTT
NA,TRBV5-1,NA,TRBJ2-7,CASSLEAPSYEQYF,TGCGCCAGCAGCTTGGAGGCCCCCAGTTACGAGCAGTACTTC
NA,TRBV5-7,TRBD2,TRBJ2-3,CASSLLMAGDVVDTQYF,TGTGCCAGCAGCTTGCTTATGGCGGGAGATGTTGTGGATACGCAGTATTTT
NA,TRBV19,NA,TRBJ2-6,CASTQKTGAGANVLTF,TGTGCCAGCACACAAAAAACGGGGGCTGGGGCCAACGTCCTGACTTTC
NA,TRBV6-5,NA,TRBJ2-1,CASSYRDSSYNEQFF,TGTGCCAGCAGTTACAGAGACAGCTCCTACAATGAGCAGTTCTTC
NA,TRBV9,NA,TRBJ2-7,CASSVSGRSYEQYF,TGTGCCAGCAGCGTTAGCGGAAGATCCTACGAGCAGTACTTC